The 4 T cell receptor beta chains given below trace back to one sample, sequenced in a study of blood T cell repertoires in COVID-19 (dated by TCRdb to about 2020). Library generation was performed with the immunoSEQ multiplex PCR assay. The immuneACCESS repertoire file appears here via TCRdb, limited to in-frame rearrangements. These files lack a portion of the clones; in checked studies, under half of the deficit traces to unresolved V genes, and the cause of the others is not known. Counted in this sample were roughly 250,000 clones; 87% of them appeared once. In total, the top ten clones hold roughly 6% of the sample. What was sequenced was PBMCs or T cells enriched from blood (not recorded which). These receptors originate from a woman aged 25 to 39 with acute COVID-19.

This clone was counted many times. This sequence joins TRBV4-1 and TRBJ2-2; D may be TRBD2 (5 bases). The CDR3 totals 20 residues. Germline CDR1 reads MGHRA; CDR2 reads YSYEKL. V gave up 0 bases and J gave up 0 bases, with 20 bases separating them. The CDR3 DNA reads as TGCGCCAGCAGCCAAGATTTAAGTGGTTACACGGGGTCGAACACCGGGGAGCTGTTTTTT. It encodes CASSQDLSGYTGSNTGELFF.

The chain has TRBV7-8 and TRBJ1-2; D perhaps matches TRBD1 (5 bases). The CDR3 sequence is 15 residues long. Germline CDR1 is SGHVS and CDR2 is FQNEAQ. V was cut by 4 bases and J by 0 bases, with 12 bases left in between. The CDR3 nucleotides are TGTGCCAGCAGCTCAAGCCCAGGGACTAACTATGGCTACACCTTC. This translates into CASSSSPGTNYGYTF.

The chain employs TRBV7-2 and TRBJ1-6; D might be TRBD1 (5 bases). V lost 8 bases and J 13 bases, leaving 21 bases between the germline ends. The CDR3 totals 14 residues. Looked up from germline, CDR1 is SGHTA and CDR2 is FQGNSA. In nucleotides, the CDR3 is TGTGCCAGCGGAAAGGACATCCCCACTTCGCCCCTCCACTTT. Its protein product is CASGKDIPTSPLHF.

This chain uses TRBV29-1 with TRBJ2-7; D is unclear. The ends were cut back, 4 bases at V and 0 bases at J, with 10 bases in the middle. CDR3 length: 13 residues. Per the germline V gene, CDR1 is SQVTM and CDR2 is ANQGSEA. The CDR3 nucleotides read TGCAGCGTTGTACAACAGACCTCCTACGAGCAGTACTTC. Protein: CSVVQQTSYEQYF.